The present TCR beta chain was sequenced within a study of blood T cell repertoires in COVID-19. Background on the study: COVID-19 samples from acute and convalescent phases originated in the United States, Italy and Spain. The cDNA or gDNA used as material had been derived from T cells, B-cell-depleted T cells, or PBMCs.

The CDR3 sequence is 16 residues long. CDR1 and CDR2 from the germline V gene are SGHRS and YFSETQ. Germline trimming cut 0 bases from V and 11 bases from J; bases unmatched to any gene: 13. Assay: immunoSEQ multiplex PCR; the TCRdb copy retains only in-frame clones and omits some. In the table there are approximately 52,000 clones, 80% to 90% of which are singletons. Sequenced sample: peripheral blood. The rearrangement uses TRBV5-1 and TRBJ1-4; 7 positions agree with TRBD1. The receptor was derived from a man between 60 and 70 years old with active COVID-19. CDR3 nucleotide sequence: TGCGCCAGCAGCTTGGGGGGCGACAGGGCGGCGGGTAAACTGTTTTTT. This encodes CASSLGGDRAAGKLFF.